Shown below are 18 T cell receptor beta chains from a single sample sequenced in a study of control samples from healthy donors and cancer patients (dated by TCRdb to about 2020). Libraries were constructed by the immunoSEQ multiplex PCR assay. TCRdb carries this immuneACCESS record with in-frame sequences only. Its versions omit some clonotypes, under half of them owing to an unresolved V gene in the studies checked, with the rest unexplained. The sample table contains some 110,000 clones; only one count was recorded for 88% of them. The ten largest clones add up to about 2.5% of the sample. Source material: blood. These TCRs come from a woman in her 70s in good health.

This clone was counted once. V usage is TRBV6-1 and J usage is TRBJ1-1, with D maybe TRBD1 (5 bases). This CDR3 is 13 amino acids long. Germline V gives CDR1 MNHNS, CDR2 SASEGT. V lost 2 bases, J lost 5 bases, and 9 bases lay in between. The CDR3 DNA reads as TGTGCCAGCAGTGAACAGGGAAGGACTGAAGCTTTCTTT. This sequence encodes CASSEQGRTEAFF.

This clone was recorded only once. This chain joins TRBV7-2 and TRBJ1-3, with 7 nucleotides matching TRBD1. CDR1 and CDR2 from the germline V gene are SGHTA and FQGNSA. J lost 4 bases, V lost 1 base, and 7 bases had no gene match. The CDR3 extends over 16 amino acids. Here the CDR3 DNA reads TGTGCCAGCAGCTTAGAAGGCAGGGGGACGGGAAACACCATATATTTT. Its translation: CASSLEGRGTGNTIYF.

The chain is built from TRBV7-8 and TRBJ2-7, with D possibly called TRBD1 or TRBD2 (6 bases each). CDR1 and CDR2 (germline): SGHVS, FQNEAQ. The CDR3 sequence is 14 residues long. The V gene lost 2 bases and the J gene lost 2 bases, with 10 bases spanning the gap. Here the CDR3 reads CASSLLGGTYEQYF. The CDR3 bases are TGTGCCAGCAGCTTATTGGGGGGCACCTACGAGCAGTACTTC.

The chain couples TRBV4-1 to TRBJ2-7; TRBD1 aligns across 7 bases. Trimming took 3 bases from V and 1 from J; bases not matched to a gene: 6. The CDR3 is 15 amino acids. CDR1 MGHRA and CDR2 YSYEKL come from the germline V gene. As DNA, the CDR3 is TGCGCCAGCAGCCAGGGTAGGACAGGTTCCTACGAGCAGTACTTC. It yields the protein CASSQGRTGSYEQYF.

The V and J genes are TRBV7-2 and TRBJ2-7; TRBD1 agrees at 8 bases. The CDR3 is 14 residues long. Looked up from germline, CDR1 is SGHTA and CDR2 is FQGNSA. V dropped 1 base and J dropped 4; count of bases not matched to a gene: 3. The CDR3: CASSLGRTGYEQYF. The CDR3 DNA follows: TGTGCCAGCAGCTTAGGTCGGACAGGGTACGAGCAGTACTTC.

The rearrangement links TRBV3-1 (or the pseudogene TRBV3-2) to TRBJ2-5; the D gene is possibly TRBD2 (6 bases). The CDR3 has 14 residues. V lost 0 bases to trimming and J lost 3 bases, with 8 bases between them. CDR1 is LGHDT, CDR2 YNNKEL, per germline (reference sequence). The CDR3 region is CASSQDGGEETQYF. CDR3 nucleotides: TGTGCCAGCAGCCAAGATGGAGGGGAAGAGACCCAGTACTTC.

V and J are TRBV7-2 and TRBJ2-3, with 14 bases identical to TRBD2. Unmatched junction bases numbered 3, after V lost 2 bases and J lost 8 bases. This CDR3 has 15 residues. In germline, CDR1 is SGHTA, CDR2 FQGNSA. This CDR3 is CASSLPGLAGATQYF. The CDR3 region has the DNA TGTGCCAGCAGCTTACCGGGACTAGCGGGGGCTACGCAGTATTTT. The whole variable domain, filled in from reference TRBV7-2 and TRBJ2-3, reads GAGVSQSPSNKVTEKGKDVELRCDPISGHTALYWYRQSLGQGLEFLIYFQGNSAPDKSGLPSDRFSAERTGGSVSTLTIQRTQQEDSAVYLCASSLPGLAGATQYFGPGTRLTVL.

The chain links TRBV3-1 (or the pseudogene TRBV3-2) to TRBJ2-7; D remains unclear. The CDR3 runs 14 residues. CDR1 is LGHDT and CDR2 is YNNKEL in the germline V gene (reference sequence). V was clipped by 0 bases and J by 4 bases, with 10 bases between them. The chain's CDR3 is CASSQDGQEYEQYF. In DNA, the CDR3 is TGTGCCAGCAGCCAAGATGGGCAGGAATACGAGCAGTACTTC.

The sample holds a few counts of this clone. This chain links TRBV5-4 with TRBJ2-5; TRBD2 aligns across 8 bases. Looked up from germline, CDR1 is SGHNT and CDR2 is YYREEE (reference sequence). Trimming cost V 5 bases and J 2 bases; bases outside gene matches: 2. The CDR3 covers 13 residues. The CDR3 DNA is TGTGCCAGCAGGGCTAGCGGGCAAGAGACCCAGTACTTC. This translates into CASRASGQETQYF. Together with reference TRBV5-4 and TRBJ2-5, the CDR3 gives the full variable domain: ETGVTQSPTHLIKTRGQQVTLRCSSQSGHNTVSWYQQALGQGPQFIFQYYREEENGRGNFPPRFSGLQFPNYSSELNVNALELDDSALYLCASRASGQETQYFGPGTRLLVL.

The chain combines TRBV18 with TRBJ1-2; no clear D. The V end was cut by 0 bases, the J end by 8 bases, with 16 bases between. The CDR3 runs 15 residues. From germline, CDR1 is KGHSH and CDR2 LQKENI. The CDR3 nucleotides read TGTGCCAGCTCACCACCGGCGCCACAGCCGAGGGGCTACACCTTC. The encoded protein is CASSPPAPQPRGYTF.

The chain has TRBV2 and TRBJ2-7; 8 bases align to TRBD2. This CDR3 is built from 15 residues. CDR1 is SNHLY and CDR2 is FYNNEI in the germline V gene. The J segment lost 2 bases and the V segment lost 7 bases, leaving 10 bases of the junction unmatched. CDR3: CASIPNSGEPYEQYF. The CDR3 DNA reads TGTGCCAGCATTCCAAATAGCGGGGAGCCCTACGAGCAGTACTTC.

The genes are TRBV7-2 and TRBJ2-3; D ambiguous. This CDR3 is 16 amino acids long. The germline V gene has CDR1 SGHTA and CDR2 FQGNSA. Trimming left V 5 bases short and J 4 bases short, with 19 bases between. Written as DNA, the CDR3 is TGTGCCAGCAGCCCACAATCCTACCCCGGGTCAGATACGCAGTATTTT. This translates into CASSPQSYPGSDTQYF.

The rearrangement uses TRBV5-6 and TRBJ2-6; no firm D call. V lost 0 bases and J lost 4, with 5 bases in between. This CDR3 is 14 amino acids long. CDR1 is SGHDT, CDR2 YYEEEE, per germline. The CDR3 nucleotides are TGTGCCAGCAGCTTGGGATTGGGGGCCAACGTCCTGACTTTC. Encoded protein: CASSLGLGANVLTF.

This clone was seen just once. The chain joins TRBV29-1 to TRBJ2-7; TRBD1 aligns across 8 bases. The CDR3 is made up of 13 amino acids. V lost 6 bases to trimming and J lost 2 bases; unmatched junction nucleotides: 6. In germline, CDR1 is SQVTM, CDR2 ANQGSEA. Written as DNA, the CDR3 is TGCAGCGTAACCCGGACAGGGCCCTACGAGCAGTACTTC. Protein product: CSVTRTGPYEQYF.

Here the CDR3 reads CASSVGAGPANQPQHF. In DNA, the CDR3 is TGTGCCAGCAGCGTAGGGGCAGGGCCCGCCAATCAGCCCCAGCATTTT. J is TRBJ1-5 and V is TRBV9, with a tentative D call TRBD1 (5 bases). Trimming removed 0 bases at V and 3 bases at J, with 13 bases between. The CDR3 has 16 amino acids. Germline V CDR1 and CDR2: SGDLS, YYNGEE.

The CDR3 DNA follows: TGTGCCAGCAGCCTCTTCGGGGGCTCCTACAATGAGCAGTTCTTC. It is translated as CASSLFGGSYNEQFF. V usage is TRBV7-2 and J usage is TRBJ2-1; perhaps TRBD2 as D (6 bases). CDR3 size: 15 residues. Germline CDR1 is SGHTA and CDR2 is FQGNSA. The V and J ends lost 5 bases and 0 bases respectively, with 11 bases between them.

The V call is TRBV10-1, the J call TRBJ1-2; a weak D match, TRBD1 (6 bases). CDR3 length: 16 residues. The V gene's germline CDR1 is WNHNN and CDR2 SYGVQD (reference sequence). Trimming shortened V by 8 bases and J by 0 bases, and 19 bases separated the two germline ends. The CDR3 reads CASHPEVGGTNYGYTF. The CDR3 DNA reads TGCGCCAGCCACCCAGAGGTAGGGGGAACTAACTATGGCTACACCTTC.

CDR3 region: CASSLMPDTEAFF. CDR3 coding DNA: TGTGCCAGCAGCTTAATGCCAGACACTGAAGCTTTCTTT. The chain is built from TRBV7-3 and TRBJ1-1; D is undetermined. The germline V gene encodes CDR1 SGHTA and CDR2 FQGTGA. V lost 1 base to trimming and J lost 3 bases, with 6 bases between them. The CDR3 loop spans 13 amino acids.